The 32 T cell receptor beta chains listed next were all sequenced from one sample in a study of T cell repertoires in cytomegalovirus infection. These TCRs' antigens remain unknown. TCRdb re-derived calls from the reads in MiXCR, one entry per CDR3 protein. The sample carries 750,000 to 900,000 distinct CDR3 sequences, 25% to 35% recorded once. The source material was cultured CD8+ T cells from PBMCs, sampled from culture after CMV antigen stimulation. The receptor set was obtained from a human donor in good health (CMV status not recorded). Some clones in this sample may be carry-over from other donors' samples.

This chain connects TRBV6-5 to TRBJ1-1, with no clear D. The germline V and J ends were trimmed by 10 bases and 5 bases, with 14 bases remaining between them. Looked up from germline, CDR1 is MNHEY and CDR2 is SVGAGI. The CDR3 length is 12 residues. The CDR3 region has the DNA TGTGCCACCAACTCTTGGGAGACTGAAGCTTTCTTT. Translated: CATNSWETEAFF.

This clonotype was recorded at least ten times. J is TRBJ2-7 and V is TRBV7-2, with 8 bases identical to TRBD1. CDR1 is SGHTA, CDR2 FQGNSA, per germline. This CDR3 is 14 amino acids long. V lost 3 bases and J lost 2; bases outside the gene matches: 3. The CDR3 bases are TGTGCCAGCAGCTTTTGGGACAGGACCTACGAGCAGTACTTC. It yields the protein CASSFWDRTYEQYF.

The V call is TRBV7-3, the J call TRBJ1-1; 10 positions agree with TRBD1. The trim removed 4 bases at V and 0 bases at J, leaving 5 bases unmatched. Germline CDR1 and CDR2: SGHTA and FQGTGA. This CDR3 region has 16 residues. CDR3 region: CASSSADRGMNTEAFF. As DNA, the CDR3 is TGTGCCAGCAGCTCAGCGGACAGGGGGATGAACACTGAAGCTTTCTTT.

This clonotype was recorded a few times. The chain employs TRBV27 and TRBJ1-2; no reliable D call. This CDR3 has 14 amino acids. CDR1 and CDR2 from the germline V gene are MNHEY and SMNVEV (reference sequence). The V and J ends lost 5 bases and 4 bases respectively, with 14 bases between them. DNA for the CDR3: TGTGCCAGCAGTCCTCGGGCCGGGCCCTATGGCTACACCTTC. It encodes CASSPRAGPYGYTF.

The V gene is TRBV27, the J gene TRBJ2-1; D is undetermined. Looked up from germline, CDR1 is MNHEY and CDR2 is SMNVEV (reference sequence). The CDR3 covers 13 residues. V shed 0 bases and J shed 10 bases, with 10 bases lying between them. The CDR3 protein is CASSLSLHVEQFF. Here the CDR3 DNA reads TGTGCCAGCAGTTTATCGCTACATGTGGAGCAGTTCTTC.

This clonotype has a count of ten or more. The J gene is TRBJ2-1, the V gene TRBV5-6; 8 bases map to TRBD1. Trimming at V came to 4 bases and at J to 4 bases, leaving 7 bases not matched to a gene. CDR1 and CDR2 (germline): SGHDT, YYEEEE. The CDR3 is 15 amino acids. The CDR3 here is CASSPGQGLYNEQFF. The CDR3 DNA follows: TGTGCCAGCAGCCCCGGACAGGGATTGTACAATGAGCAGTTCTTC.

Written as DNA, the CDR3 is TGTGCCAGCAGTTTACGGCTGCGGACCGGGGAGCTGTTTTTT. Protein product: CASSLRLRTGELFF. The chain has TRBV27 and TRBJ2-2; no reliable D call. V shed 2 bases and J shed 5 bases, with 9 bases lying between them. The CDR3 sequence is 14 residues long. Germline values: CDR1 MNHEY, CDR2 SMNVEV (reference sequence).

This rearrangement joins TRBV12-3 or TRBV12-4 to TRBJ2-1, with D perhaps given as TRBD1 or TRBD2 (6 bases each). The CDR3 runs 15 residues. Trimming left V 2 bases short and J 3 bases short, with 11 bases between. CDR3 sequence: CASSLSGARYNEQFF. CDR3 coding DNA: TGTGCCAGCAGTTTATCGGGGGCCCGCTACAATGAGCAGTTCTTC.

This sequence joins TRBV19 and TRBJ1-1, with D perhaps TRBD1 (5 bases). V was pared by 0 bases and J by 1 base, with 9 bases between. The CDR3 is 15 residues long. CDR1 LNHDA and CDR2 SQIVND come from the germline V gene (reference sequence). Written as DNA, the CDR3 is TGTGCCAGTAGTATAGAGGGGGTTCCGAACACTGAAGCTTTCTTT. Its translation is CASSIEGVPNTEAFF. Filled out from reference TRBV19 and TRBJ1-1, the complete variable domain reads DGGITQSPKYLFRKEGQNVTLSCEQNLNHDAMYWYRQDPGQGLRLIYYSQIVNDFQKGDIAEGYSVSREKKESFPLTVTSAQKNPTAFYLCASSIEGVPNTEAFFGQGTRLTVV.

The genes are TRBV7-9 and TRBJ2-5; the match to TRBD2 covers 10 bases. Germline V lookup: CDR1 SEHNR, CDR2 FQNEAQ (reference sequence). CDR3 length: 20 residues. V was clipped by 0 bases and J by 0 bases; unmatched bases: 13. Written as DNA, the CDR3 is TGTGCCAGCAGCTTAGCGCTTGGGTCTAGCGGGGGAACGTACCAAGAGACCCAGTACTTC. As protein: CASSLALGSSGGTYQETQYF. The full variable domain, completed using reference TRBV7-9 and TRBJ2-5, is DTGVSQNPRHKITKRGQNVTFRCDPISEHNRLYWYRQTLGQGPEFLTYFQNEAQLEKSRLLSDRFSAERPKGSFSTLEIQRTEQGDSAMYLCASSLALGSSGGTYQETQYFGPGTRLLVL.

The rearrangement uses TRBV7-9 and TRBJ2-3; TRBD1 matches 10 bases. CDR1 and CDR2 (germline): SEHNR, FQNEAQ (reference sequence). The CDR3 extends over 16 amino acids. V lost 10 bases to trimming and J lost 5 bases; unmatched junction nucleotides: 15. CDR3 residues: CANRTPTGTGVDTQYF. CDR3 nucleotides: TGTGCCAACCGGACCCCAACCGGGACAGGGGTAGATACGCAGTATTTT.

This chain uses TRBV29-1 with TRBJ2-2; perhaps TRBD2 as D (5 bases). Trimming cost V 4 bases and J 4 bases, with 13 bases left between them. This CDR3 has 14 amino acids. The V gene's germline CDR1 is SQVTM and CDR2 ANQGSEA. The CDR3 is CSVGWMGSTGELFF. CDR3 DNA: TGCAGCGTTGGGTGGATGGGGAGCACCGGGGAGCTGTTTTTT.

This clonotype was counted between two and nine times. The chain uses TRBV5-6 and TRBJ2-3; 11 bases line up with TRBD2. This CDR3 spans 15 amino acids. Germline lookup yields CDR1 SGHDT and CDR2 YYEEEE. Losses at the gene ends were 5 bases for V and 2 bases for J; bases not matched to a gene: 4. The CDR3 reads CASRSSGGLTDTQYF. As DNA, the CDR3 is TGTGCCAGCAGATCTAGCGGGGGGCTCACAGATACGCAGTATTTT.

V is TRBV27 and J is TRBJ2-7; D remains ambiguous. The CDR3 is 14 residues long. The V and J ends lost 5 bases and 0 bases respectively, with 11 bases between them. Per the germline V gene, CDR1 is MNHEY and CDR2 is SMNVEV (reference sequence). As DNA, the CDR3 is TGTGCCAGCAGTGTCACCTACAGCTCCTACGAGCAGTACGTC. It specifies CASSVTYSSYEQYV.

The rearrangement links TRBV25-1 to TRBJ1-1; tentative D call: TRBD1 (5 bases). Germline assignment: CDR1 MGHDK and CDR2 SYGVNS. V lost 8 bases to trimming and J lost 8 bases, with 15 bases between them. The length of the CDR3 is 12 residues. The chain's CDR3 is CASELGPKEAFF. The CDR3 nucleotides read TGTGCCAGCGAGTTGGGACCGAAAGAAGCTTTCTTT.

This clonotype has at least ten counts. The CDR3 DNA sequence: TGTGCCAGCAGCCGAGGGGGGGAGACCCAGTACTTC. Translation: CASSRGGETQYF. This chain connects TRBV7-6 to TRBJ2-5; the D gene could be TRBD1 or TRBD2 (6 bases each). The germline V gene encodes CDR1 SGHVS and CDR2 FNYEAQ. The CDR3 extends over 12 amino acids. V lost 5 bases and J lost 5, with 9 bases in between.

The chain joins TRBV19 to TRBJ1-2; unclear D gene. The CDR3 contains 15 residues. Germline loops: CDR1 LNHDA, CDR2 SQIVND (reference sequence). Trimming took 3 bases from V and 3 from J, leaving 14 bases between them. CDR3 bases: TGTGCCAGTAGTATCCGACCGCCGCCTGACTATGGCTACACCTTC. This codes for CASSIRPPPDYGYTF.

On this clonotype: Since a much larger clone is just one base distant, this may be a read error. The genes are TRBV20-1 and TRBJ1-2, with a possible D match to TRBD1 (6 bases). The CDR3 length is 12 residues. Per germline, CDR1 DFQATT and CDR2 SNEGSKA (reference sequence). The CDR3 region is CRPGHGADGYTF. The DNA of the CDR3 is TGCAGACCGGGACATGGGGCAGATGGCTACACCTTC.

This clonotype was recorded only once. V usage is TRBV29-1 and J usage is TRBJ2-7, with D possibly being TRBD1 (6 bases). Germline V gene sequence: CDR1 SQVTM, CDR2 ANQGSEA. The CDR3 contains 15 residues. The V end was cut by 4 bases, the J end by 0 bases, with 16 bases between. CDR3: CSVVSGQKSSYEQYF. CDR3 DNA: TGCAGCGTTGTCTCCGGACAGAAGAGCTCCTACGAGCAGTACTTC.

This clonotype was seen a handful of times. The V call is TRBV6-1, the J call TRBJ2-7; D might be TRBD2 (5 bases). Trimming took 1 base from V and 4 from J, leaving 14 bases between them. The germline V gene has CDR1 MNHNS and CDR2 SASEGT. This CDR3 comprises 15 residues. The CDR3 reads CASSEDRAGYYEQYF. The CDR3 DNA reads TGTGCCAGCAGTGAAGATCGGGCGGGTTATTACGAGCAGTACTTC.

The V gene is TRBV29-1, the J gene TRBJ1-2, with 7 bases that match TRBD1. V was clipped by 7 bases and J by 7 bases; unmatched bases: 12. This CDR3 contains 13 residues. CDR1 is SQVTM, CDR2 ANQGSEA, per germline. The CDR3 DNA sequence: TGCAGCGGAGGAAGACAGGGCGGGTTTGGCTACACCTTC. It encodes CSGGRQGGFGYTF. Filled out from reference TRBV29-1 and TRBJ1-2, the complete variable domain reads SAVISQKPSRDICQRGTSLTIQCQVDSQVTMMFWYRQQPGQSLTLIATANQGSEATYESGFVIDKFPISRPNLTFSTLTVSNMSPEDSSIYLCSGGRQGGFGYTFGSGTRLTVV.

The genes are TRBV28 and TRBJ2-7; possibly TRBD1 for D (6 bases). The CDR3 has 14 amino acids. The germline V and J ends were trimmed by 6 bases and 3 bases, with 15 bases remaining between them. Germline V gives CDR1 MDHEN, CDR2 SYDVKM. The CDR3 loop reads CASSPARDNYEQYV. The CDR3 nucleotides read TGTGCCAGCAGCCCCGCCCGGGACAACTACGAGCAGTACGTC.

In this sample, this clonotype turned up once. The chain couples TRBV7-9 to TRBJ2-7; D is unresolved. V lost 1 base and J lost 6, with 10 bases in between. This CDR3 contains 13 residues. The germline V gene encodes CDR1 SEHNR and CDR2 FQNEAQ (reference sequence). In DNA form, the CDR3 reads TGTGCCAGCAGCTTAGGGCGCCACGTCGAGCAGTACGTC. It specifies CASSLGRHVEQYV.

The chain recombines TRBV7-9 with TRBJ2-7; 10 nucleotides agree with TRBD1. This CDR3 is 15 amino acids long. Trimming removed 4 bases from V and 3 bases from J; junction bases left unmatched: 6. Germline-derived CDR1 and CDR2 are SEHNR and FQNEAQ (reference sequence). Here the CDR3 reads CASSSRGQGFYEQYF. CDR3 in DNA: TGTGCCAGCAGCTCGAGGGGACAGGGGTTCTACGAGCAGTACTTC.

At least ten counts were recorded for this clonotype. The chain recombines TRBV7-8 with TRBJ1-2, with a weak D call TRBD1 (6 bases). This CDR3 spans 13 amino acids. CDR1 SGHVS and CDR2 FQNEAQ come from the germline V gene. The V end was cut by 5 bases, the J end by 6 bases, with 13 bases between. The CDR3 region has the DNA TGTGCCAGCAGCCTCTCTACAGGGAATGGCTACACCTTC. Translated, it gives CASSLSTGNGYTF. Full variable domain (remainder filled in from reference TRBV7-8 and TRBJ1-2): GAGVSQSPRYKVAKRGQDVALRCDPISGHVSLFWYQQALGQGPEFLTYFQNEAQLDKSGLPSDRFFAERPEGSVSTLKIQRTQQEDSAVYLCASSLSTGNGYTFGSGTRLTVV.

This clonotype was seen only a few times. The rearrangement uses TRBV12-3 or TRBV12-4 and TRBJ1-5; D remains unclear. The V and J ends lost 1 base and 3 bases respectively, with 7 bases between them. This CDR3 contains 14 residues. CDR3 bases: TGTGCCAGCAGTTTAGGGCCGTACAATCAGCCCCAGCATTTT. The encoded protein is CASSLGPYNQPQHF.

This clonotype was observed many times. The V and J genes are TRBV7-9 and TRBJ1-1; 10 bases are shared with TRBD1. This CDR3 is built from 14 residues. The V gene end was trimmed by 4 bases and the J gene end by 3 bases; junction bases not matched to a gene: 2. CDR1 is SEHNR and CDR2 is FQNEAQ in the germline V gene (reference sequence). The CDR3 region has the DNA TGTGCCAGCAGCTCCGGACAGGGGGACACTGAAGCTTTCTTT. Translating it yields CASSSGQGDTEAFF.

The genes are TRBV4-1 and TRBJ1-1; no definite D call. V shed 1 base and J shed 11 bases, with 8 bases lying between them. This CDR3 comprises 11 residues. Germline values: CDR1 MGHRA, CDR2 YSYEKL. CDR3 region: CASSQGGWAFF. The CDR3 DNA is TGCGCCAGCAGCCAAGGGGGATGGGCTTTCTTT.

Here the CDR3 reads CASSPGNPYEQYF. The CDR3, as DNA: TGTGCCAGCAGCCCCGGGAACCCCTACGAGCAGTACTTC. The chain recombines TRBV27 with TRBJ2-7; possible D gene TRBD2, 5 bases. This CDR3 has 13 residues. The V gene's germline CDR1 is MNHEY and CDR2 SMNVEV (reference sequence). V dropped 6 bases and J dropped 2 bases, with 11 bases sitting between them.

This clonotype turned up a few times. The J gene is TRBJ1-2, the V gene TRBV7-6, with D perhaps TRBD1 (5 bases). V was pared by 7 bases and J by 5 bases, with 23 bases between. Germline lookup yields CDR1 SGHVS and CDR2 FNYEAQ. The CDR3 has 16 residues. Here the CDR3 reads CASTKGGASTIYGYTF. The DNA for the CDR3 is TGTGCCAGCACGAAAGGAGGGGCGTCTACTATTTATGGCTACACCTTC.

The CDR3 protein is CASSSTGVTNTEAFF. Here the CDR3 DNA reads TGTGCCAGCAGTTCGACAGGGGTGACGAACACTGAAGCTTTCTTT. The chain combines TRBV27 with TRBJ1-1; 8 positions match TRBD1. After removal of 4 bases from V and 1 base from J, the junction contained 5 bases not matched to a gene. CDR1 is MNHEY and CDR2 is SMNVEV in the germline V gene (reference sequence). This CDR3 contains 15 residues.

This rearrangement joins TRBV7-9 to TRBJ1-4; 8 bases line up with TRBD1. Germline trimming cut 1 base from V and 5 bases from J; bases unmatched to any gene: 3. From germline, CDR1 is SEHNR and CDR2 FQNEAQ (reference sequence). CDR3 size: 15 residues. In nucleotides, the CDR3 is TGTGCCAGCAGCTTAGACGACAGGGGAAATGAAAAACTGTTTTTT. As protein: CASSLDDRGNEKLFF.